This T cell receptor (beta chain) came from a study of blood T cell repertoires in COVID-19. Study as a whole: The analysed material was cDNA or gDNA that came from T cells, B-cell-depleted T cells, or PBMCs.

Original processing notes: Amplification with reference gene primers provided the estimates of nucleated cell counts. Profiling relied on immunoSEQ multiplex PCR, and the TCRdb table lists in-frame clones only, not all of them. V and J calls and clone size are given by that table; D and trimming were obtained from the DNA. The repertoire includes roughly 140,000 clones, about 85% of them detected once, and approximately 2.4% sits in the top ten. The CDR3 runs to 14 residues. The V and J ends lost 4 bases and 2 bases respectively, with 13 bases between them. Germline CDR1 is SQVTM and CDR2 is ANQGSEA.

V gene TRBV29-1 combines with J gene TRBJ2-3, with D maybe TRBD1 (6 bases). This receptor was obtained from a woman aged 65 to 85 with acute or convalescent COVID-19. Sequences were obtained from peripheral blood. CDR3 nucleotide sequence: TGCAGCGTTGTGGTCAGGGGCCACACAGATACGCAGTATTTT. This sequence encodes CSVVVRGHTDTQYF.